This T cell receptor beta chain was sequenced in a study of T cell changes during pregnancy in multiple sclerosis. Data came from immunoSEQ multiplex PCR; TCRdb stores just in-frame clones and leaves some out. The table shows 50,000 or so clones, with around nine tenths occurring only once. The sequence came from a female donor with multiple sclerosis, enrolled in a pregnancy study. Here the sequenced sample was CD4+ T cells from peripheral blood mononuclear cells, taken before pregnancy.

This chain's CDR3 is CASSQVVGRKEQYF. The CDR3 coding sequence is TGCGCCAGCAGCCAAGTCGTGGGGCGGAAAGAGCAGTACTTC. The chain is built from TRBV4-1 and TRBJ2-7; D is possibly TRBD1 (5 bases). This CDR3 region has 14 residues. V lost 1 base and J lost 7, with 14 bases in between. The germline gives CDR1 MGHRA, CDR2 YSYEKL.